What follows describes a single TCR beta chain. The antigen is not known. The record originates from a study of vaccination effects on CD4 cells after COVID-19. The ViraFEST assay expanded antigen-specific CD4+ T cells with viral peptide pools before sequencing. CD4+ T cell isolation took place after less than 13 days of culture. Nucleocapsid antibodies were negative in the vaccine recipients, who had never had SARS-CoV-2 infection. TCRdb keeps only in-frame clones here, not all; method: immunoSEQ multiplex PCR. The data contain about 73,000 clones, about four fifths of them singletons. This CDR3 has 14 amino acids. Germline CDR1 and CDR2: KGHDR and SFDVKD. V lost 5 bases and J 2 bases, leaving 11 bases between the germline ends.

The TCR comes from a human donor who received a COVID-19 vaccine. This chain joins TRBV24-1 and TRBJ2-5; D uncertain. The source material was CD4+ T cells from PBMCs cultured with HCoV-NL63 spike peptides, sampled before COVID-19 vaccination. The CDR3 sequence: CATSARRIQETQYF. The CDR3, as DNA: TGTGCCACCAGTGCGAGGAGAATACAAGAGACCCAGTACTTC.